The clone carrying this T cell receptor (beta chain) was observed once. The target antigen is unknown. At the DNA level, this CDR3 is encoded by other sequences in the same sample as well. The CDR3 covers 15 residues. Germline CDR1 is KGHSH and CDR2 is LQKENI. The V gene lost 3 bases and the J gene lost 0 bases, with 10 bases spanning the gap. In replicate PCRs of sorted subsets, 150 to 200 ng DNA, tens of thousands of T cell genomes, was used. Sequencing was performed with immunoSEQ multiplex PCR; in TCRdb, only in-frame clones are kept and a portion is missing. The top ten clones hold about 0.13% of a sample with 2 million to 3 million clones, just over 90% of them seen once. The data originate from a study of shared clonotypes between healthy human individuals. Study-level information: Per donor, three plates held CD4 naive cells, three held CD4 memory, two held CD8 naive and one held CD8 memory.

Notes on the study in general: Shared clonotypes: 4.5% to 6% naive CD4, roughly 3.5% naive CD8, less than 2.5% memory CD4, 0.4% to 0.5% memory CD8.

The genes are TRBV18 and TRBJ2-3, with D possibly matching TRBD2 (5 bases). Sequences were obtained from naive CD4+ T cells sorted from blood. Noted subset: CD45RA+ positively selected. The receptor's source is a man younger than 30 in good health. CDR3 residues: CASSPTLGSTDTQYF. In DNA form, the CDR3 reads TGTGCCAGCTCACCCACACTAGGGAGCACAGATACGCAGTATTTT.